This TCR beta chain was observed in a study of response to subunit inactivated influenza vaccine. A remark on this clonotype: Its antigen is undetermined. Relative to the germline gene, one junction end is altered; a read error may explain this.

TCRdb reanalysed the RT-PCR reads using MiXCR and keeps one entry per CDR3 protein. The sample has a few hundred thousand distinct CDR3 sequences; approximately 7.3% are singletons. Study conclusions and caveats: Only a handful of new T cells, the authors suggested, are recruited with each seasonal influenza vaccination.

This CDR3 is 14 amino acids long. CDR1 and CDR2 (germline): DFQATT, SNEGSKA (reference sequence). Sample: PBMCs from blood, taken 23 to 25 months after vaccination. The receptor was derived from a man aged 50 to 75 who received an inactivated influenza vaccine. The rearrangement uses TRBV20-1 and TRBJ2-7; D is unclear. The CDR3 region is CSARDGGRTYQQYF. Here the CDR3 DNA reads TGCAGTGCTAGAGATGGTGGCAGGACCTACCAGCAGTACTTC.